This T cell receptor (beta chain) was identified in a study of cytomegalovirus exposure and HLA in healthy donors. Study conclusions and caveats: For most TCR sequences rarity was the rule, although some public TCRs occurred in many donors. The authors listed 164 TCR beta chains as cytomegalovirus-associated.

Profiled with immunoSEQ multiplex PCR; TCRdb holds only in-frame clones, not every one. The table shows roughly 190,000 clones, with around nine tenths occurring only once. The CDR3 extends over 13 amino acids. A remark on this clone: Its antigen is undetermined.

Sequenced material: PBMCs. The TCR originated in a man in his thirties or forties in good health and CMV-seropositive. The rearrangement links TRBV21-1 to TRBJ1-2. TRBV21-1 is a listed pseudogene. The CDR3 DNA sequence: TGTGCCAGCACCAGCAAAAGCCCGTGGGGCTACACCTTC. Amino acids: CASTSKSPWGYTF.